The 21 T cell receptor beta chains below all came from one sample that was sequenced in a study of long-term antiretroviral therapy in people with HIV. Researchers ran immunoSEQ v3.0 at survey level. The repertoire was sequenced with immunoSEQ multiplex PCR; TCRdb's copy has only in-frame clones and lacks some. The table lists about 39,000 clones, 85% to 90% of them singletons, with 4% in the top ten. The sequenced sample was unsorted PBMCs, obtained 1.2 years after starting antiretroviral therapy. All receptors derive from a woman in her fifties or sixties with HIV.

Only one count was recorded for this clone. The V gene is TRBV30, the J gene TRBJ1-4; tentative D call: TRBD1 (5 bases). Germline CDR1 and CDR2: GTSNPN and SVGIG (reference sequence). The germline V and J ends were trimmed by 2 bases and 2 bases, with 12 bases remaining between them. The CDR3 consists of 15 residues. CDR3: CAWSPPGFTNEKLFF. In DNA form, the CDR3 reads TGTGCCTGGAGTCCCCCAGGGTTTACTAATGAAAAACTGTTTTTT.

The V gene is TRBV30, the J gene TRBJ1-1; D not certain. Germline V gene sequence: CDR1 GTSNPN, CDR2 SVGIG (reference sequence). Trimming removed 0 bases at V and 1 base at J, with 6 bases between. This CDR3 is built from 13 residues. CDR3: CAWSVGENTEAFF. Here the CDR3 DNA reads TGTGCCTGGAGTGTCGGGGAGAACACTGAAGCTTTCTTT.

The V gene is TRBV18, the J gene TRBJ1-3, with 9 bases that match TRBD1. CDR3 length: 15 residues. Trimming removed 2 bases from V and 5 bases from J; junction bases left unmatched: 4. Per germline, CDR1 KGHSH and CDR2 LQKENI. The CDR3 here is CASSPEQGARNTIYF. In nucleotides, the CDR3 is TGTGCCAGCTCACCAGAACAGGGGGCAAGAAACACCATATATTTT.

V and J are TRBV7-8 and TRBJ2-2; tentative D call: TRBD2 (6 bases). V lost 3 bases to trimming and J lost 5 bases, with 13 bases between them. The CDR3 sequence is 15 residues long. Germline loops: CDR1 SGHVS, CDR2 FQNEAQ. CDR3: CASSFRGTGTGELFF. CDR3 DNA: TGTGCCAGCAGCTTCAGAGGGACTGGAACCGGGGAGCTGTTTTTT.

The CDR3 nucleotides are TGTGCCAGCAGCTTAGCGTGGGCAGCAGAAGCTTTCTTT. Amino acids: CASSLAWAAEAFF. The chain employs TRBV7-2 and TRBJ1-1; no definite D call. The V gene lost 0 bases and the J gene lost 8 bases, with 10 bases spanning the gap. Per the germline V gene, CDR1 is SGHTA and CDR2 is FQGNSA. The CDR3 has 13 amino acids. Looking up the rest from reference TRBV7-2 and TRBJ1-1 gives the full variable domain: GAGVSQSPSNKVTEKGKDVELRCDPISGHTALYWYRQSLGQGLEFLIYFQGNSAPDKSGLPSDRFSAERTGGSVSTLTIQRTQQEDSAVYLCASSLAWAAEAFFGQGTRLTVV.

The chain couples TRBV19 to TRBJ1-1, with 7 bases lining up with TRBD1. The CDR3 runs to 17 residues. Germline-derived CDR1 and CDR2 are LNHDA and SQIVND (reference sequence). J gave up 1 base and V 3 bases, and 11 bases lay outside the gene matches. CDR3 nucleotides: TGTGCCAGTAGTATGAAAGACAGGGCGTTCTGGAACACTGAAGCTTTCTTT. Its translation: CASSMKDRAFWNTEAFF. The full variable domain, with the rest looked up from reference TRBV19 and TRBJ1-1, is DGGITQSPKYLFRKEGQNVTLSCEQNLNHDAMYWYRQDPGQGLRLIYYSQIVNDFQKGDIAEGYSVSREKKESFPLTVTSAQKNPTAFYLCASSMKDRAFWNTEAFFGQGTRLTVV.

The V call is TRBV6-5, the J call TRBJ1-4; no clear D gene. Germline CDR1 MNHEY, CDR2 SVGAGI. There are 12 residues in the CDR3. V lost 6 bases to trimming and J lost 2 bases, with 4 bases between them. CDR3 in DNA: TGTGCCAGCAGCCGGACTAATGAAAAACTGTTTTTT. Amino acid sequence: CASSRTNEKLFF.

The rearrangement joins TRBV6-5 to TRBJ1-1; tentative D call: TRBD1 (6 bases). Trimming pared 8 bases from V and 6 bases from J, leaving 13 bases between. Germline CDR1 is MNHEY and CDR2 is SVGAGI. CDR3 length: 12 residues. CDR3: CASRAHRAEAFF. As DNA, the CDR3 is TGTGCCAGCCGTGCACACAGGGCTGAAGCTTTCTTT.

This clone appeared once. This chain links TRBV14 with TRBJ1-4; D not certain. Per the germline V gene, CDR1 is SGHDN and CDR2 is FVKESK. This CDR3 has 15 amino acids. Trimming removed 0 bases at V and 3 bases at J, with 8 bases between. The CDR3 spells CASSQELPPNEKLFF. The CDR3 DNA reads TGTGCCAGCAGCCAAGAACTACCCCCTAATGAAAAACTGTTTTTT.

The table lists this clone with a count of one. The same CDR3 also results from other DNA sequences found in this sample. The V call is TRBV11-2, the J call TRBJ2-2; no clear D. The CDR3 spans 14 residues. V lost 1 base and J lost 5, with 8 bases in between. Germline V CDR1 and CDR2: SGHAT, FQNNGV. CDR3 amino acids: CASSLADITGELFF. The CDR3, as DNA: TGTGCCAGCAGCTTAGCTGATATAACCGGGGAGCTGTTTTTT.

The V gene is TRBV7-2, the J gene TRBJ1-1; 7 bases match TRBD1. Germline assignment: CDR1 SGHTA and CDR2 FQGNSA. The CDR3 is 15 amino acids. V shed 5 bases and J 5 bases; nucleotides not matched to a gene: 11. CDR3 nucleotide sequence: TGTGCCAGCAGCCTTGTAGGGGGCGCGCAGACTGAAGCTTTCTTT. Residues: CASSLVGGAQTEAFF.

The V and J genes are TRBV21-1 and TRBJ2-3. TRBV21-1 is a pseudogene. The CDR3 is 14 amino acids. Written as DNA, the CDR3 is TGTGCCGCATCGGGACCTTCTATTCCAGATACGCAGTATTTT. Translating it yields CAASGPSIPDTQYF.

The chain couples TRBV4-1 to TRBJ2-2; D unclear. CDR3 length: 12 residues. Germline V CDR1 and CDR2: MGHRA, YSYEKL. The V end lost 4 bases, the J end lost 1 base, and 1 base lay between the germline ends. The CDR3 sequence: CASSLNTGELFF. In DNA form, the CDR3 reads TGCGCCAGCAGCCTGAACACCGGGGAGCTGTTTTTT.

The J gene is TRBJ2-3, the V gene TRBV5-4, with 10 bases fitting TRBD2. The CDR3 consists of 17 residues. CDR1 and CDR2 from the germline V gene are SGHNT and YYREEE (reference sequence). V was clipped by 0 bases and J by 4 bases; unmatched bases: 8. The CDR3 loop is CASSLVRLAGESDTQYF. The CDR3 nucleotides are TGTGCCAGCAGCTTGGTTAGGCTAGCGGGGGAATCAGATACGCAGTATTTT.

This clone was picked up one time. The chain links TRBV27 to TRBJ2-2; 7 bases are a match to TRBD1. The CDR3 is 15 amino acids. The germline gives CDR1 MNHEY, CDR2 SMNVEV (reference sequence). Unmatched junction bases numbered 7, after V lost 5 bases and J lost 4 bases. The chain's CDR3 is CASSRPGQSTGELFF. In DNA, the CDR3 is TGTGCCAGCAGTCGACCGGGACAGAGCACCGGGGAGCTGTTTTTT.

The chain links TRBV25-1 to TRBJ2-3; 9 bases fit TRBD2. The CDR3 consists of 15 residues. In germline, CDR1 is MGHDK, CDR2 SYGVNS. Trimming took 6 bases from V and 3 from J; bases not matched to a gene: 7. CDR3 region: CASRGASGTTDTQYF. CDR3 sequence (DNA): TGTGCCAGCAGGGGGGCTAGCGGGACGACAGATACGCAGTATTTT.

The chain links TRBV10-3 to TRBJ2-1; D not resolved. The CDR3 has 15 residues. Germline CDR1 is ENHRY and CDR2 is SYGVKD. Trimming shortened V by 4 bases and J by 4 bases, and 14 bases separated the two germline ends. The CDR3 DNA reads as TGTGCCATCAGTGTTTCGCTAGTGGGGTACAATGAGCAGTTCTTC. Protein sequence: CAISVSLVGYNEQFF.

J is TRBJ2-5 and V is TRBV14, with TRBD1 matching over 11 bases. The V gene end was trimmed by 4 bases and the J gene end by 5 bases; junction bases not matched to a gene: 9. CDR3 length equals 16 residues. CDR1 is SGHDN, CDR2 FVKESK, per germline. The CDR3 here is CASSRGPGQGEETQYF. CDR3 DNA sequence: TGTGCCAGCAGCCGCGGACCGGGACAGGGGGAGGAGACCCAGTACTTC.

This rearrangement joins TRBV14 to TRBJ1-2, with D possibly matching TRBD1 (5 bases). Deletions cut 1 base from V and 4 bases from J, with 13 bases between. The length of the CDR3 is 15 residues. Germline CDR1 and CDR2: SGHDN and FVKESK. The CDR3 coding sequence is TGTGCCAGCAGCCAAGTGGGTAAAGGGGCCTATGGCTACACCTTC. Translated, it gives CASSQVGKGAYGYTF.

The genes are TRBV5-1 and TRBJ1-2, with 10 positions matching TRBD1. The ends lost 4 bases at V and 5 bases at J; junction bases unmatched: 2. The CDR3 runs 13 residues. Germline-derived CDR1 and CDR2 are SGHRS and YFSETQ. The CDR3 protein is CASSTGQGYGYTF. The CDR3 DNA reads as TGCGCCAGCAGCACGGGACAGGGGTATGGCTACACCTTC.

The chain employs TRBV6-1 and TRBJ2-7, with a possible D match to TRBD2 (6 bases). The germline V gene has CDR1 MNHNS and CDR2 SASEGT. Trimming removed 6 bases from V and 2 bases from J, with 14 bases in between. The CDR3 runs 14 residues. The CDR3 protein is CASRDTGGAYEQYF. The DNA of the CDR3 is TGTGCCAGCAGGGATACCGGGGGAGCCTACGAGCAGTACTTC.